These T cell receptor beta chains were read from a single sample in a study of human CD8 memory T cell subsets. TCRdb reprocessed the 5' RACE reads, with one entry per CDR3 protein and no DNA. This sample's table reports 6,000 to 6,500 distinct CDR3 sequences. The specimen was CD8+ T cells from PBMCs. These receptors were collected from a human donor in good health. CDR3s include the opening cysteine and the closing phenylalanine or tryptophan. Each record gives: J gene, clone size, V gene, CDR3 protein. For some rows the clone size is stated as once, few or many, or as a class when expanded; others skip it.

TRBJ2-2	.	TRBV9	CASRTGFGTGELFF
TRBJ2-7	medium-sized	TRBV29-1	CSVEDRGNYEQYF
TRBJ2-2	.	TRBV27	CASSTYPGTENTGELFF
TRBJ2-1	.	TRBV7-9	CASSSGQGALEQFF
TRBJ1-1	.	TRBV4-1	CASSQEGTGKGNTEAFF
TRBJ1-4	.	TRBV15	CATSRPQGAKEKLFF
TRBJ1-1	.	TRBV12-3/TRBV12-4	CASRPGPYTEAFF
TRBJ2-1	.	TRBV19	CASSPRTYNEQFF
TRBJ1-5	.	TRBV27	CASSLSPRQGPDLQHF
TRBJ2-3	.	TRBV7-2	CASMWERGDTQYF
TRBJ2-7	.	TRBV28	CASSPKSLGQAPYEQYF
TRBJ2-5	medium-sized	TRBV28	CASSPAIAGSETQYF
TRBJ1-5	medium-sized	TRBV7-8	CASSSPMGGDNQPQHF
TRBJ2-5	.	TRBV11-2	CASRLVGEYQETQYF
TRBJ2-5	.	TRBV6-2/TRBV6-3	CASNGGGVGETQYF
TRBJ2-1	.	TRBV3-1	CASSQDEGEGLGEQFF
TRBJ2-3	.	TRBV9	CASSVGSGAANTQYF
TRBJ2-1	.	TRBV24-1	CATSDSATPLEFF
TRBJ2-5	.	TRBV4-1	CASSRGIIQGAETQYF
TRBJ2-3	.	TRBV7-2	CASSLVVAGTDTQYF
TRBJ2-2	medium-sized	TRBV7-6	CASSRIPHARDTGELFF
TRBJ2-7	medium-sized	TRBV29-1	CSAEGPRGNYEQYF
TRBJ2-7	.	TRBV5-1	CASSLAAEAYEQYF
TRBJ1-2	.	TRBV19	CASSPTLGQGIYGYTF
TRBJ2-1	.	TRBV20-1	CSARTPVGTSGRYEQFF
TRBJ2-7	.	TRBV10-3	CAIREPGSVGEQYF
TRBJ2-2	.	TRBV27	CASSLRFTSAGELFF
TRBJ2-7	.	TRBV29-1	CSVVEGSAYEQYF
TRBJ2-2	.	TRBV12-3/TRBV12-4	CATHDLGRNTGELFF
TRBJ2-7	medium-sized	TRBV19	CASSLGQGASPYEQYF
TRBJ2-2	.	TRBV2	CASSEEGSSSARNTGELFF